The clone carrying this T cell receptor (beta chain) has a count of ten or more. The antigen is unknown. Trimming shortened V by 5 bases and J by 1 base, and 12 bases separated the two germline ends. This CDR3 has 15 amino acids. Germline V gene sequence: CDR1 MDHEN, CDR2 SYDVKM. TCRdb called the PCR reads again in MiXCR, with one record for every CDR3 protein. The sample lists about 640,000 distinct CDR3 sequences; 15% to 20% were seen once. Using a CD8+CD4-CCR7+CD45RA+ phenotype, naive CD8 T cells were sorted. This specimen comes from a study of molecular identifiers for immune sequencing clone quantification. The wider study: The replicates split RNA from roughly 20,000 or 100,000 naive CD8 cells five ways and sequenced four.

Points from the study as a whole: Whereas clones above 20 RNA copies held under 1% of naive-cell molecules, they held over 98% of effector molecules. Detectable among some 950,000 naive cells, according to reports, was Jurkat TCR RNA spiked in from one cell.

This receptor was identified in a human donor in good health. Some libraries in this study had Jurkat cell RNA spiked in. Sequenced sample: naive CD8+ T cells from blood, with Jurkat cell RNA spiked in. Subset defined: FACS-sorted CD8+CD4-CCR7+CD45RA+ naive T cells. V usage is TRBV28 and J usage is TRBJ1-5; TRBD1 might be the D (5 bases). CDR3: CASSPLGGSNQPQHF. In DNA form, the CDR3 reads TGTGCCAGCAGTCCCCTGGGGGGGAGCAATCAGCCCCAGCATTTT.